The 3 T cell receptor beta chains below all came from one sample that was sequenced in a study of cytomegalovirus exposure and HLA in healthy donors. The PCR made use of 60 Vbeta and 13 Jbeta primers. Assay used: immunoSEQ multiplex PCR; TCRdb lists only in-frame clones, some missing. There are about 130,000 clones in the sample; 75% to 90% occur only once, and 5.5% to 7% lies in the top ten. The sample taken for sequencing was PBMCs. These receptors came from a middle-aged woman in good health and CMV-seropositive.

The chain is built from TRBV7-8 and TRBJ1-4; TRBD1 matches 9 bases. J lost 2 bases, V lost 5 bases, and 6 bases had no gene match. The CDR3 has 16 residues. Germline CDR1 is SGHVS and CDR2 is FQNEAQ. CDR3 loop: CASSAYGTGTNEKLFF. The CDR3 DNA reads TGTGCCAGCAGCGCTTACGGGACAGGGACTAATGAAAAACTGTTTTTT. The whole variable domain, filled in from reference TRBV7-8 and TRBJ1-4, reads GAGVSQSPRYKVAKRGQDVALRCDPISGHVSLFWYQQALGQGPEFLTYFQNEAQLDKSGLPSDRFFAERPEGSVSTLKIQRTQQEDSAVYLCASSAYGTGTNEKLFFGSGTQLSVL.

This clone was found a few times. The chain recombines TRBV5-5 with TRBJ2-7; a weak D match, TRBD1 (6 bases). V dropped 2 bases and J dropped 3 bases, with 9 bases sitting between them. The CDR3 spans 13 residues. The germline CDR1 and CDR2 sequences are SGHKS and YYEKEE (reference sequence). The CDR3 loop is CASSFGQIYEQYF. CDR3 in DNA: TGTGCCAGCAGCTTCGGACAGATCTACGAGCAGTACTTC.

In this sample, this clone turned up a few times. This chain connects TRBV27 to TRBJ1-5; D remains ambiguous. The CDR3 loop spans 15 amino acids. V lost 6 bases, J lost 2 bases, and 14 bases lay in between. CDR1 is MNHEY, CDR2 SMNVEV, per germline (reference sequence). CDR3 coding DNA: TGTGCCAGCAGCAAAAGCGTCTTGGGCAATCAGCCCCAGCATTTT. Translating it yields CASSKSVLGNQPQHF.